The 2 T cell receptor beta chains below were found in one sample sequenced in a study of beta chain features in type 1 diabetes. General study points: Across all four CD4+ subsets, people with type 1 diabetes showed modestly shorter TCRB CDR3s.

The isolated RNA, all of it, was reverse transcribed, so expressed TCRB transcripts were what got sequenced. Method: immunoSEQ multiplex PCR; TCRdb's copy keeps in-frame clones and lacks some. Here the sample spans around 250,000 clones, approximately 14% being singletons. Antigen specificity for these receptors is unknown. The sequenced sample consisted of naive CD4+ T cells from blood. These receptors were collected from a man aged 30 to 39 with type 1 diabetes.

The V and J genes are TRBV4-1 and TRBJ2-3, with a possible D match to TRBD2 (6 bases). Trimming left V 0 bases short and J 5 bases short, with 15 bases between. In germline, CDR1 is MGHRA, CDR2 YSYEKL. The CDR3 extends over 16 amino acids. The CDR3 sequence is CASSQDLGGILDTQYF. The CDR3 region has the DNA TGCGCCAGCAGCCAAGACCTTGGGGGGATTCTAGATACGCAGTATTTT.

The chain combines TRBV7-9 with TRBJ2-6; 8 bases are a match to TRBD2. This CDR3 has 16 amino acids. V dropped 8 bases and J dropped 0; count of bases not matched to a gene: 6. The V gene's germline CDR1 is SEHNR and CDR2 FQNEAQ (reference sequence). Here the CDR3 reads CASDRGGSSGANVLTF. CDR3 DNA sequence: TGTGCCAGCGATCGGGGGGGGTCCTCTGGGGCCAACGTCCTGACTTTC.